Below, one T cell receptor (beta chain) is given with its context. In TCRdb, the RT-PCR reads were re-called with MiXCR into one record per CDR3 protein. The table has just under 550,000 distinct CDR3 sequences, 20% to 25% seen once. The data stem from a study of response to subunit inactivated influenza vaccine. V was shortened by 1 base and J by 4 bases, with 21 bases between the two germline ends. The CDR3 is made up of 17 amino acids. Germline V lookup: CDR1 SGHRS, CDR2 YFSETQ. These data are also associated with another study on T cells expressing NK-cell markers. In that study: The TCR beta cDNA came from 5'RACE template switching with UMIs. Restriction of the sorted population to alpha-beta TCR T cells was achieved in several experiments with an anti-gamma-delta TCR antibody.

The V call is TRBV5-1, the J call TRBJ2-7; D possibly matches TRBD1 or TRBD2 (6 bases each). Here the sequenced sample was CD4+ T cells sorted from PBMCs, taken 11 to 12 days after vaccination. This receptor was identified in a man over 45 who received an inactivated influenza vaccine. CDR3 sequence reads: CASSLLRSGAKGYEQYF. The CDR3 nucleotides are TGCGCCAGCAGCTTGTTGCGGTCGGGGGCCAAGGGGTACGAGCAGTACTTC.